The clone carrying this TCR beta chain was seen only once. The antigen is unknown. The CDR3 contains 15 residues. Deletions cut 4 bases from V and 7 bases from J, with 17 bases between. Germline values: CDR1 SGHTA, CDR2 FQGTGA. The data belong to a study of cytomegalovirus exposure and HLA in healthy donors. The assay was immunoSEQ multiplex PCR, and TCRdb's table has in-frame clones only and misses some. The sample records about 130,000 clones, 80% to 90% being singletons. Whole-study results and caveats: Among TCR beta chains, those listed as cytomegalovirus-associated numbered approximately 150.

The sample comprised PBMCs. This TCR was sampled from a woman in her late teens or twenties in good health and CMV-seropositive. This chain joins TRBV7-3 and TRBJ2-1; D remains ambiguous. This CDR3 reads CASSSPLSGSNEQFF. As DNA, the CDR3 is TGTGCCAGCAGCTCTCCTCTATCCGGTAGTAATGAGCAGTTCTTC.